This TCR beta chain is drawn from a study of T-cell memory formation after mild COVID-19. V shed 7 bases and J 5 bases; nucleotides not matched to a gene: 6. Germline V lookup: CDR1 KGHDR, CDR2 SFDVKD. CDR3 size: 14 residues. This clonotype came up a few times. Its target is unknown. TCRdb re-called the 5' RACE reads with MiXCR, one entry per CDR3 protein. In the table there are just over 400,000 distinct CDR3 sequences, about 25% of which are singletons. Whole-study findings and limits: Clones that contracted clustered mainly in CM and EM if CD4+ and in EMRA if CD8+. Cross-reactive memory apparently joined, as some responding clones appeared in pre-infection memory.

This chain joins TRBV24-1 and TRBJ2-2, with 7 bases lining up with TRBD1. Sequenced: PBMCs or a T cell subset sorted from them (not recorded which). This sequence was found in an adult woman who had mild COVID-19 (a few samples of this study predate the infection). Cell type and time point are not known. CDR3 nucleotide sequence: TGTGCCACCAGAGGACAGGCTTCGACCGGGGAGCTGTTTTTT. This codes for CATRGQASTGELFF.